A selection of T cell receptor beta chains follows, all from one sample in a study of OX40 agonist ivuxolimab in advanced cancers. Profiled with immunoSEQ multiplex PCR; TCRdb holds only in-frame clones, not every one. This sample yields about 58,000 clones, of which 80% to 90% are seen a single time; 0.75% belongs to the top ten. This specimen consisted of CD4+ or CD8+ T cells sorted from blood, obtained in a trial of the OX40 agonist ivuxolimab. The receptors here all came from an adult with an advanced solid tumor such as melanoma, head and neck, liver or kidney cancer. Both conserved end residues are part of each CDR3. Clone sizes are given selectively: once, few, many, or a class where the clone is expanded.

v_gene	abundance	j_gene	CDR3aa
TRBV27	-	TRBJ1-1	CASSVTGNTEAFF
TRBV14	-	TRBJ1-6	CASSQDRKSNVGSPLHF
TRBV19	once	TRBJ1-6	CASSIAPRPGNSPLHF
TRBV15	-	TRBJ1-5	CATSRDLQGRNQPQHF
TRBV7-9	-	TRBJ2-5	CASSSTSGVETQYF
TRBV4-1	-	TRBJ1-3	CASSRFGTALSGNTIYF
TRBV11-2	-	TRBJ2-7	CASSHAGYEQYF
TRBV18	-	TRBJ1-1	CASSPAGTGGFGKTEAFF
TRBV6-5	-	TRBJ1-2	CASSSQRYFGYTF
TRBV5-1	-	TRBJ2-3	CASSFGLAGTTDTQYF
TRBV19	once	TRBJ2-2	CASTTGGELFF
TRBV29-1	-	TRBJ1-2	CSVDQGANYGYTF
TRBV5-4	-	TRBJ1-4	CASSFKQGDANEKLFF
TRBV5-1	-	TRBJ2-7	CASSLQSHSYEQYF
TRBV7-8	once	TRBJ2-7	CASSPRTGSSYEQYF
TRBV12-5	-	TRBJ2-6	CASGFHSTATGTQDSGANVLTF
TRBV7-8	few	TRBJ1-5	CASSLYGGVGNQPQHF
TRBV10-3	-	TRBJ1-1	CAISSGTEAFF
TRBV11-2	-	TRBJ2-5	CASSSQSGRGQETQYF
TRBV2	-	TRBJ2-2	CASSGKGQPNTGELFF
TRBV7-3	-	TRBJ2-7	CASSSIGTYEQYF
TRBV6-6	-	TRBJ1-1	CASSYSSTGATEAFF
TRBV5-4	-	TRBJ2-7	CASSSRDGTYEQYF
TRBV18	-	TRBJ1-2	CASSPGGSYGYTF
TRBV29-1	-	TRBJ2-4	CSGGGENIQYF
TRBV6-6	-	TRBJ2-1	CASSPRTGSYNEQFF
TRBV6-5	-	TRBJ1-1	CASSHGTVEAFF
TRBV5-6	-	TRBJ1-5	CASSNRDRVVQPQHF
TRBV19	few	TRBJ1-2	CASSLGTGGFYGYTF
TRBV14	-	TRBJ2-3	CASSRRLAGGPTSTDTQYF
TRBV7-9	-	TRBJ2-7	CASSLGAGGPYEQYF
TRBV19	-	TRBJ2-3	CASSYGDYTTDTQYF
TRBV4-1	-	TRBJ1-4	CASSQDGGVNEKLFF
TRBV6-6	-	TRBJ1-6	CASSYSTNGGNSPLHF
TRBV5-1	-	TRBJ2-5	CASSPDTGKETQYF
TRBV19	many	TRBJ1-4	CASSLGEGVQEKLFF
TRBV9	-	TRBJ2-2	CASSPRTGRTGELFF
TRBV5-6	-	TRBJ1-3	CASSLPDYGNTIYF
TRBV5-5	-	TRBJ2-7	CASSLVSSYEQYF
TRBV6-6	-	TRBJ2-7	CASSTGGGYEQYF
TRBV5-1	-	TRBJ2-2	CASSLFSGGASTGELFF